What follows are 15 T cell receptor beta chains derived from one specimen sequenced in a study of OX40 agonist ivuxolimab in advanced cancers. The method was immunoSEQ multiplex PCR; TCRdb's version includes in-frame clones alone and lacks a portion of them. This table has 25,000 to 30,000 clones, about 70% appearing once. This material consisted of CD4+ or CD8+ T cells sorted from blood, taken in a trial of the OX40 agonist ivuxolimab. The receptors stem from an adult with an advanced solid tumor such as melanoma, head and neck, liver or kidney cancer.

The chain employs TRBV29-1 and TRBJ2-5, with D possibly matching TRBD2 (6 bases). This CDR3 has 13 amino acids. V was cut by 0 bases and J by 7 bases, with 12 bases left in between. Germline V gene sequence: CDR1 SQVTM, CDR2 ANQGSEA. CDR3 coding DNA: TGCAGCGTTGAAGATCGGGGGACCGGGACCCAGTACTTC. Translated, it gives CSVEDRGTGTQYF.

The chain uses TRBV7-9 and TRBJ2-1, with D unclear. This CDR3 contains 15 residues. Looked up from germline, CDR1 is SEHNR and CDR2 is FQNEAQ (reference sequence). With 7 bases removed from V and 0 bases from J, the gap between germline ends came to 13 bases. The DNA for the CDR3 is TGTGCCAGCACCGAGACGGTTAGCTCCTACAATGAGCAGTTCTTC. Translation: CASTETVSSYNEQFF.

This sequence joins TRBV6-4 and TRBJ1-5, with D perhaps TRBD1 (6 bases). The V gene's germline CDR1 is MRHNA and CDR2 SNTAGT. This CDR3 region has 15 residues. V was cut by 0 bases and J by 9 bases, with 15 bases left in between. CDR3 DNA sequence: TGTGCCAGCAGTGACTCGGGGGCCAAACCGAGGCCCCAGCATTTT. Its protein is CASSDSGAKPRPQHF.

The rearrangement uses TRBV19 and TRBJ2-2; 8 bases agree with TRBD1. The CDR3 length is 14 residues. V lost 6 bases and J lost 7; bases outside the gene matches: 7. CDR1 is LNHDA, CDR2 SQIVND, per germline (reference sequence). CDR3 region: CASSRQGFGGELFF. The CDR3 DNA reads TGTGCCAGTAGCCGACAGGGGTTCGGCGGGGAGCTGTTTTTT.

This clone has a single count. This chain joins TRBV6-5 and TRBJ1-1; no firm D call. The CDR3 consists of 13 residues. Germline loops: CDR1 MNHEY, CDR2 SVGAGI. The V end was cut by 2 bases, the J end by 3 bases, with 7 bases between. DNA for the CDR3: TGTGCCAGCAGTTACCGCTTGTACACTGAAGCTTTCTTT. Protein sequence: CASSYRLYTEAFF.

The chain links TRBV5-4 to TRBJ2-7; TRBD2 aligns across 8 bases. The CDR3 is 15 amino acids. The J segment lost 1 base and the V segment lost 4 bases, leaving 7 bases of the junction unmatched. Germline CDR1 is SGHNT and CDR2 is YYREEE (reference sequence). As DNA, the CDR3 is TGTGCCAGCAGCCCCCCCGGGAGGGGGTCCTACGAGCAGTACTTC. Its translation is CASSPPGRGSYEQYF.

V is TRBV18 and J is TRBJ2-7; 10 nucleotides agree with TRBD2. CDR3 size: 16 residues. The V segment lost 3 bases and the J segment 2 bases; nucleotides outside the gene matches: 7. Germline CDR1 and CDR2: KGHSH and LQKENI. As DNA, the CDR3 is TGTGCCAGCTCACCGGAAAGCGGGGGGGCTACCTACGAGCAGTACTTC. This gives the protein CASSPESGGATYEQYF.

The chain carries TRBV27 and TRBJ1-4; D remains unclear. The CDR3 contains 15 residues. Germline V gene data show CDR1 as MNHEY and CDR2 as SMNVEV (reference sequence). V dropped 6 bases and J dropped 0 bases, with 11 bases sitting between them. The CDR3 loop is CASRREGATNEKLFF. The CDR3 coding sequence is TGTGCCAGCAGACGCGAGGGCGCAACTAATGAAAAACTGTTTTTT. Filled out from reference TRBV27 and TRBJ1-4, the complete variable domain reads EAQVTQNPRYLITVTGKKLTVTCSQNMNHEYMSWYRQDPGLGLRQIYYSMNVEVTDKGDVPEGYKVSRKEKRNFPLILESPSPNQTSLYFCASRREGATNEKLFFGSGTQLSVL.

CDR3 protein: CSVEGLPTGELFF. The CDR3 coding sequence is TGCAGCGTTGAAGGCCTCCCGACCGGGGAGCTGTTTTTT. The rearrangement uses TRBV29-1 and TRBJ2-2; no reliable D call. Between the trimmed V and J ends, which lost 1 base and 5 bases, there was a span of 8 bases. The CDR3 runs to 13 residues. CDR1 is SQVTM and CDR2 is ANQGSEA in the germline V gene.

The chain links TRBV5-5 to TRBJ1-6; no firm D call. The length of the CDR3 is 15 residues. Looked up from germline, CDR1 is SGHKS and CDR2 is YYEKEE (reference sequence). Between the trimmed V and J ends, which lost 4 bases and 0 bases, there was a span of 8 bases. The CDR3 bases are TGTGCCAGCAGCCAGCAGAGCTCCTATAATTCACCCCTCCACTTT. This codes for CASSQQSSYNSPLHF.

The rearrangement joins TRBV19 to TRBJ2-7; TRBD2 is a possible D gene (6 bases). The CDR3 extends over 15 amino acids. V was trimmed by 1 base and J by 0 bases, leaving 10 bases between them. Looked up from germline, CDR1 is LNHDA and CDR2 is SQIVND (reference sequence). CDR3 amino acids: CASSIGRGDSYEQYF. The CDR3 DNA is TGTGCCAGTAGTATAGGGCGGGGTGACTCCTACGAGCAGTACTTC.

The chain is built from TRBV11-3 and TRBJ2-5; maybe TRBD2 (6 bases). Germline loops: CDR1 SGHNT, CDR2 YENEEA. Trimming removed 1 base from V and 2 bases from J, with 17 bases in between. The CDR3 totals 17 residues. The CDR3 DNA sequence: TGTGCCAGCAGCTTAGGGGCGCGGGGTGATAATCAAGAGACCCAGTACTTC. Translating gives CASSLGARGDNQETQYF.

V and J are TRBV21-1 and TRBJ1-4; TRBD1 is the table's D call, not checked against the DNA. TRBV21-1 is tagged as a pseudogene. CDR3 size: 17 residues. This chain's CDR3 is CASCESGTPPTNEKLFF. DNA of the CDR3: TGTGCCAGCTGCGAATCCGGGACACCACCAACTAATGAAAAACTGTTTTTT.

The V gene is TRBV27, the J gene TRBJ2-5; D not resolved. V lost 5 bases and J lost 5, with 12 bases in between. CDR1 is MNHEY, CDR2 SMNVEV, per germline (reference sequence). This CDR3 region has 13 residues. The DNA for the CDR3 is TGTGCCAGCAGTGGTCTGGCGCACGAGACCCAGTACTTC. Translating it yields CASSGLAHETQYF.

The rearrangement joins TRBV5-1 to TRBJ2-3; 9 nucleotides match TRBD1. This CDR3 is 14 amino acids long. The trim removed 4 bases at V and 3 bases at J, leaving 3 bases unmatched. CDR1 and CDR2 (germline): SGHRS, YFSETQ. CDR3 in amino acids: CASSGTGTTDTQYF. As DNA, the CDR3 is TGCGCCAGCAGCGGGACAGGGACGACAGATACGCAGTATTTT.